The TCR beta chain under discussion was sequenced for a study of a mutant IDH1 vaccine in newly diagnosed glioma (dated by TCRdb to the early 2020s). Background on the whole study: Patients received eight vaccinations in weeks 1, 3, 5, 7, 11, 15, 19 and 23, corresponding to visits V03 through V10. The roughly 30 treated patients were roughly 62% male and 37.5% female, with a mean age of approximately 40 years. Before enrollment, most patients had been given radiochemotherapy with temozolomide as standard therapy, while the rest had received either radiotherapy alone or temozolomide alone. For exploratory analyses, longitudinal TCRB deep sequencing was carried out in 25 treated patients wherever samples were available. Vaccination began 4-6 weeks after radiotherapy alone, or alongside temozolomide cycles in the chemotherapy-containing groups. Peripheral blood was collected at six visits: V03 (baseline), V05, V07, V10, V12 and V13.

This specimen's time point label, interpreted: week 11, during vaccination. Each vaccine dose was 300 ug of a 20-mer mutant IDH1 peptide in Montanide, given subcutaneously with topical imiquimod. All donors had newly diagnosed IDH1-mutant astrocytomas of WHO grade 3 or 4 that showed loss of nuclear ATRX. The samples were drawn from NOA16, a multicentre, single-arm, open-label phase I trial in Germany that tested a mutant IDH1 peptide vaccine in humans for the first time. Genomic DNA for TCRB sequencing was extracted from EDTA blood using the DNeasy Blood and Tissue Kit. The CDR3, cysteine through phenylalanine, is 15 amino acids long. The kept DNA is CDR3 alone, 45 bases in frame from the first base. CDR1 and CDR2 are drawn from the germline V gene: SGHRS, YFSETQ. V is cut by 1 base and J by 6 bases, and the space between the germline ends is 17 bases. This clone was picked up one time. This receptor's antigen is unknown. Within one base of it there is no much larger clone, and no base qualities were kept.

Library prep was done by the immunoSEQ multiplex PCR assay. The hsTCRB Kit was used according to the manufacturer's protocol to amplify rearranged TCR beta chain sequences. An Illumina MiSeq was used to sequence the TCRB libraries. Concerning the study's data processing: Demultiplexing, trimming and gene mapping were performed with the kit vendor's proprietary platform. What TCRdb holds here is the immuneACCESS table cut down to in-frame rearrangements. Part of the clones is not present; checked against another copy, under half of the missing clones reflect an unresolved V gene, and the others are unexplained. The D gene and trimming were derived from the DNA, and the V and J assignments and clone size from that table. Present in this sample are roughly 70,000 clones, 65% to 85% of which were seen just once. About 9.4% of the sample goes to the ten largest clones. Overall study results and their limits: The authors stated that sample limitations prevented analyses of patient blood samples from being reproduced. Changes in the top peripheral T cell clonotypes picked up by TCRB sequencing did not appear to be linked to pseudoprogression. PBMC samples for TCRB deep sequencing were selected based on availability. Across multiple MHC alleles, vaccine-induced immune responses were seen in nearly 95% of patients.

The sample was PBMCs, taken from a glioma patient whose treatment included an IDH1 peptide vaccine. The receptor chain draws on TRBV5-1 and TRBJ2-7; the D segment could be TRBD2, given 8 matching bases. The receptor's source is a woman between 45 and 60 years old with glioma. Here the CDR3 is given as CASSLTKGAGGEQYF. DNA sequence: TGCGCCAGCAGCTTGACAAAGGGGGCGGGAGGCGAGCAGTACTTC.